This is a list of T cell receptor beta chains from one sample in a study of cytomegalovirus exposure and HLA in healthy donors. Libraries were prepared by immunoSEQ multiplex PCR; TCRdb keeps only in-frame clonotypes and omits some of them. This sample yields fewer than 150,000 clones, of which around 85% are seen a single time; under 7% belongs to the top ten. What was sequenced was PBMCs. These receptors all stem from a woman aged 25 to 45 in good health and CMV-seropositive. The CDR3 runs from the conserved cysteine through the conserved F or W. D genes are given only for firm matches. Some rows mark clone size as missing; the rest say once, few, many or name a class of expanded clone.

clone size	V gene	J gene	CDR3 length	D gene	CDR3 DNA	CDR3 protein
-	TRBV27	TRBJ1-1	13	-	TGTGCCAGCAGTTACAGCAAAGGAACTGAAGCTTTCTTT	CASSYSKGTEAFF
-	TRBV6-6	TRBJ1-6	15	TRBD1	TGTGCCAGCTGCGCTCTCAGGACAGGTGTATCACCCCTCCACTTT	CASCALRTGVSPLHF
-	TRBV15	TRBJ2-1	19	TRBD1	TGTGCCACCAGCAGAGAGGGACAGGGGACAACGAGCTCCTACAATGAGCAGTTCTTC	CATSREGQGTTSSYNEQFF
-	TRBV10-3	TRBJ2-3	14	TRBD2	TGTGCCATCAGGTTAGCGGGGGGCACAGATACGCAGTATTTT	CAIRLAGGTDTQYF
-	TRBV7-6	TRBJ2-7	15	-	TGTGCCAGCAGCTTAGTCTTTGAGGGAACCTACGAGCAGTACTTC	CASSLVFEGTYEQYF
-	TRBV10-3	TRBJ2-5	12	-	TGTGCCTCGGGGAAAGGACAAGAGACCCAGTACTTC	CASGKGQETQYF
-	TRBV28	TRBJ2-7	14	-	TGTGCCAGCAGGCCACTCGGGACAACGTACGAGCAGTACTTC	CASRPLGTTYEQYF
-	TRBV28	TRBJ1-4	15	TRBD1	TGTGCCAGCAGCTCCACAGGGGGCTCTAATGAAAAACTGTTTTTT	CASSSTGGSNEKLFF
-	TRBV5-4	TRBJ1-2	16	-	TGTGCCAGCAGCCGGGGGGCAGGCGTCGTTAACTATGGCTACACCTTC	CASSRGAGVVNYGYTF
once	TRBV6-6	TRBJ2-1	14	TRBD2	TGTGCCAGCAGTCAACCCCTCCGGGGGGTGAAGCAGTTCTTC	CASSQPLRGVKQFF
-	TRBV6-4	TRBJ1-5	13	-	TGTGCCAGCTTCGGGTCAGCCCTGGGGCCCCAGCATTTT	CASFGSALGPQHF
-	TRBV9	TRBJ1-1	14	-	TGTGCCAGCAGCGCAATGGGGAGGGGCACTGAAGCTTTCTTT	CASSAMGRGTEAFF
-	TRBV5-1	TRBJ2-2	15	TRBD1	TGCGCCAGCAGCATGGACAGGGCGAACACCGGGGAGCTGTTTTTT	CASSMDRANTGELFF
-	TRBV5-4	TRBJ1-1	15	-	TGTGCCAGCAGCAGCCCTCGGACAGTCCGGGGTGAAGCTTTCTTT	CASSSPRTVRGEAFF
-	TRBV27	TRBJ2-7	15	-	TGTGCCAGCAGCTGGGGTTGGGAGACTCCCTACGAGCAGTACTTC	CASSWGWETPYEQYF
-	TRBV9	TRBJ2-1	17	-	TGTGCCAGCAGCGCCCCGGTAGCGATCAGCTCCTACAATGAGCAGTTCTTC	CASSAPVAISSYNEQFF
-	TRBV4-2	TRBJ2-7	14	-	TGTGCCAGCAGCCCATCGGAGGGTTCCTACGAGCAGTACTTC	CASSPSEGSYEQYF
-	TRBV5-1	TRBJ2-2	16	-	TGCGCCAGCAGCTCGGACAGTCCTTTCCTTGCAGGGGAGCTGTTTTTT	CASSSDSPFLAGELFF